Described below is a single T cell receptor beta chain sequence and its context. There is no known antigen for this receptor. No base quality information exists; no much larger clone differs at one position. TCRbeta CDR3 regions were amplified from genomic DNA using the immunoSEQ Assay, a bias-controlled multiplex PCR. The original methods were these. Nucleated cell counts per sample were estimated from amplification of reference gene primers within the assay. Sequence reads were collapsed and filtered to measure the absolute abundance of every unique TCRbeta CDR3 rearrangement. For each sample, productive Simpson clonality was calculated as the square root of Simpson's diversity index across productive rearrangements. TCRdb limited this immuneACCESS table to in-frame rearrangements with V and J called. A share of clones is missing; checked studies link under half to unresolved V genes, and the rest is unexplained. V and J calls and clone size are copied from that table; D and trimming were computed from the DNA. The sample table lists about 220,000 clones, 75% to 90% of them with a count of one. Of the sample, around 4.7% falls within the top ten clones.

The collaborating institutions used their own protocols to collect whole blood in K2EDTA tubes. For TCRbeta analysis, collaborator samples were shipped as frozen whole blood, as isolated PBMCs, or as DNA extracted from either sample type. This entry belongs to a study of blood T cell repertoires in COVID-19 (dated by TCRdb to the early 2020s). Turning to the overall study: The collaborator samples originated in the United States, Italy and Spain and spanned the acute and convalescent phases of COVID-19. The samples were drawn from the first 160 participants of the ongoing ImmuneRACE study and from more than 1,000 subjects provided by 6 global collaborators. Nearly every sample came with metadata listing a de-identified subject ID, COVID-19 status, age in years and sex. The dataset comprised deeply sampled blood TCRbeta repertoires from subjects exposed to, actively infected with, or recovered from COVID-19. Where available, HLA class I and class II types were taken from metadata supplied by the sample provider and were not determined by assay-based typing. The prospective study material was composed of cDNA or gDNA derived from T cells, B-cell-depleted T cells, or PBMCs. A freely available public database, intended as a resource for researchers studying the immune response to SARS-CoV-2, is where the repertoires were released. Here is what the overall study found, with its caveats: How much clinical and demographic metadata was included differed by source and by participant, and the metadata was provided uncurated.

Reading from cysteine to phenylalanine, the CDR3 counts 15 amino acids. The only DNA kept is the CDR3, 45 bases in frame from the first base. CDR1 and CDR2 were assigned from the germline V gene (reference sequence) as LNHDA and SQIVND. Trimming removed 1 base from V and 4 bases from J, leaving 11 bases between the germline ends. The rearranged segments are TRBV19 and TRBJ1-5; too little of a D gene remains to name it. This sequence originates from a human donor in a cohort sampled during active COVID-19. The source material was peripheral blood. The CDR3 region has the sequence CASSIAVSSNQPQHF. Read as DNA, the sequence is TGTGCCAGTAGTATAGCCGTTAGTTCTAATCAGCCCCAGCATTTT. Where the CDR3 stops, the reference TRBV19 and TRBJ1-5 genes take over; the full variable domain is DGGITQSPKYLFRKEGQNVTLSCEQNLNHDAMYWYRQDPGQGLRLIYYSQIVNDFQKGDIAEGYSVSREKKESFPLTVTSAQKNPTAFYLCASSIAVSSNQPQHFGDGTRLSIL.